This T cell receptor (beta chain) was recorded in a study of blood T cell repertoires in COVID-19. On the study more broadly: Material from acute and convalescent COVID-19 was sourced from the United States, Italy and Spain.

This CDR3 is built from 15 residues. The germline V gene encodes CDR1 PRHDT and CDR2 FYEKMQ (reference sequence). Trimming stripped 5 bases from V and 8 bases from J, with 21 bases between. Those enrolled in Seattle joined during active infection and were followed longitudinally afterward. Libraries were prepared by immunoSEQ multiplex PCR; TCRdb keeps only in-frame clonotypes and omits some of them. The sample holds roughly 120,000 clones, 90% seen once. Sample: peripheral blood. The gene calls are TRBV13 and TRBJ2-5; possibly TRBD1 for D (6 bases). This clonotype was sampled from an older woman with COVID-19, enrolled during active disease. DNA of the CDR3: TGTGCCAGCAGCCCCCCCCTTGACAGGTCCCCCACCCAGTACTTC. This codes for CASSPPLDRSPTQYF.